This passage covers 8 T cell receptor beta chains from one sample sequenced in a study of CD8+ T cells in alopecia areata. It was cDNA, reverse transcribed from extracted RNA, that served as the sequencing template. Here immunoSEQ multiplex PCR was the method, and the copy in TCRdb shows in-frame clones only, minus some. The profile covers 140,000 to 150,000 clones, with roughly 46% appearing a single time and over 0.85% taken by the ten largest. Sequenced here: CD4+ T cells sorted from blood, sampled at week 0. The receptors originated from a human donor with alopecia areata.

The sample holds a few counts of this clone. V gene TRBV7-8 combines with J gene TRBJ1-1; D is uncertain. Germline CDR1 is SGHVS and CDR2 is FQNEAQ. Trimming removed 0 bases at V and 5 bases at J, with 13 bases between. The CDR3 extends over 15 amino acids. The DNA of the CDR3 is TGTGCCAGCAGCTTAGCCCTGTCCAGGTTAACTGAAGCTTTCTTT. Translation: CASSLALSRLTEAFF.

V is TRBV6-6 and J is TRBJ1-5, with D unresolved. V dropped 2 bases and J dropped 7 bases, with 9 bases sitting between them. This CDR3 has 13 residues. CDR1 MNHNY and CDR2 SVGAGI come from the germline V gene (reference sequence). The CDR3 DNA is TGTGCCAGCAGTTACCACGACCGCCAGCCCCAGCATTTT. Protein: CASSYHDRQPQHF.

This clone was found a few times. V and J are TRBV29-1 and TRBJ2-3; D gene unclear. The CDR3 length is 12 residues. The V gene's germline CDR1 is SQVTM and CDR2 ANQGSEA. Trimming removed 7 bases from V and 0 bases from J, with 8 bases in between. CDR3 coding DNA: TGCAGCGAAAGACTGAGCACAGATACGCAGTATTTT. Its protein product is CSERLSTDTQYF.

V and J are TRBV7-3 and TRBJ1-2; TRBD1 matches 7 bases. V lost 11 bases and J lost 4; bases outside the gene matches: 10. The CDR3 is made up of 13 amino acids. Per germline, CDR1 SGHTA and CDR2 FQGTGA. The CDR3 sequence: CAPRGAVLYGYTF. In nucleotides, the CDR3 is TGTGCCCCCAGGGGGGCCGTTCTCTATGGCTACACCTTC.

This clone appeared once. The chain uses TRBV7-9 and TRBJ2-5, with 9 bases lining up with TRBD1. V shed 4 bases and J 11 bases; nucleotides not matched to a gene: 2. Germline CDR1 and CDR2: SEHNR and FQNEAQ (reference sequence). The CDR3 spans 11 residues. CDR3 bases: TGTGCCAGCAGCTGGGACAGGGAGCAGTACTTC. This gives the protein CASSWDREQYF.

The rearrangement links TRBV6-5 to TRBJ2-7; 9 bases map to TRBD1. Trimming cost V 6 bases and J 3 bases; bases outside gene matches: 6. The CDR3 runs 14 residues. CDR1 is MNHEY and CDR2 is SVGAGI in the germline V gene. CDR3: CASRAGQGNYEQYF. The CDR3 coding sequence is TGTGCCAGCAGAGCGGGACAGGGAAACTACGAGCAGTACTTC.

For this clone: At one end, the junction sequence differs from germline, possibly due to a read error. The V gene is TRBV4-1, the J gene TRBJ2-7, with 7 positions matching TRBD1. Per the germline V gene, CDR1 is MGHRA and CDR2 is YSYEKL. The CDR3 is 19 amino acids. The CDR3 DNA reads TGCGCCAGCAGTCAAGTCGAAGTCGGGCCAGGGGGTGTCACCTACGAGCAGTACTTC. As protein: CASSQVEVGPGGVTYEQYF.

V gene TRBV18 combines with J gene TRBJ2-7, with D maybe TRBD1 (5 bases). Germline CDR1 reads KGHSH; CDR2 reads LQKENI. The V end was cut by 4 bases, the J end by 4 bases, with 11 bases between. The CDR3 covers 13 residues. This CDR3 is CASSLRQTYEQYF. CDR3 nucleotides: TGTGCCAGCTCACTCCGACAGACTTACGAGCAGTACTTC.